Listed here are 7 T cell receptor beta chains from one sample, sequenced in a study of T cell clones after liver transplantation. Repertoires were generated with immunoSEQ multiplex PCR, while TCRdb's copy carries only in-frame clones and drops some. The sample lists tens of thousands of clones, roughly 85% occurring once. The sample was CD4+ T cells from blood, taken at the 22-month timepoint. These receptors came from a human patient who received a liver transplant. Some of the T cells may derive from the graft donor.

This chain links TRBV10-3 with TRBJ2-7; 8 nucleotides match TRBD2. Looked up from germline, CDR1 is ENHRY and CDR2 is SYGVKD. V shed 10 bases and J 5 bases; nucleotides not matched to a gene: 10. The CDR3 is 13 residues long. The CDR3 here is CATNPGGAHEQYF. DNA for the CDR3: TGTGCCACCAATCCGGGAGGGGCCCACGAGCAGTACTTC.

The rearrangement uses TRBV10-3 and TRBJ2-5; 10 bases are shared with TRBD1. Trimming removed 5 bases from V and 4 bases from J; junction bases left unmatched: 4. This CDR3 is built from 14 residues. Germline CDR1 is ENHRY and CDR2 is SYGVKD. Here the CDR3 reads CAISPGQGLETQYF. CDR3 nucleotide sequence: TGTGCCATCAGTCCGGGACAGGGGTTAGAGACCCAGTACTTC.

The gene calls are TRBV19 and TRBJ1-5; D possibly corresponds to TRBD1 (6 bases). The CDR3 totals 14 residues. Trimming pared 0 bases from V and 4 bases from J, leaving 7 bases between. From germline, CDR1 is LNHDA and CDR2 SQIVND (reference sequence). CDR3 sequence: CASSIDRGNQPQHF. For the CDR3, the DNA is TGTGCCAGTAGTATAGACAGGGGAAATCAGCCCCAGCATTTT.

The gene calls are TRBV19 and TRBJ2-5, with 7 bases lining up with TRBD2. The J segment lost 1 base and the V segment lost 5 bases, leaving 7 bases of the junction unmatched. Germline CDR1 LNHDA, CDR2 SQIVND (reference sequence). The CDR3 has 15 amino acids. The CDR3, as DNA: TGTGCCAGTAGTCTAGGCGGGAGCTCCCAAGAGACCCAGTACTTC. This sequence encodes CASSLGGSSQETQYF.

The chain uses TRBV6-5 and TRBJ2-7; 11 bases match TRBD2. Germline values: CDR1 MNHEY, CDR2 SVGAGI. The V gene end was trimmed by 6 bases and the J gene end by 2 bases; junction bases not matched to a gene: 0. CDR3 length: 13 amino acids. The DNA for the CDR3 is TGTGCCAGCAGGGGACTAGCGGCCTACGAGCAGTACTTC. Translated, it gives CASRGLAAYEQYF.

The rearrangement uses TRBV14 and TRBJ2-2; 11 bases agree with TRBD2. The germline V gene has CDR1 SGHDN and CDR2 FVKESK. The CDR3 consists of 17 residues. V dropped 3 bases and J dropped 2; count of bases not matched to a gene: 5. CDR3 amino acids: CASSHLLAGVNTGELFF. CDR3 DNA sequence: TGTGCCAGCAGCCACCTACTAGCGGGGGTTAACACCGGGGAGCTGTTTTTT. The full variable domain, completed using reference TRBV14 and TRBJ2-2, is EAGVTQFPSHSVIEKGQTVTLRCDPISGHDNLYWYRRVMGKEIKFLLHFVKESKQDESGMPNNRFLAERTGGTYSTLKVQPAELEDSGVYFCASSHLLAGVNTGELFFGEGSRLTVL.

This chain connects TRBV7-2 to TRBJ1-1; TRBD1 matches at 10 bases. With V trimmed by 0 bases and J by 5 bases, 9 bases remained unmatched. The CDR3 consists of 17 residues. Germline CDR1 is SGHTA and CDR2 is FQGNSA. The chain's CDR3 is CASSLAGTGAGRTEAFF. CDR3 bases: TGTGCCAGCAGCTTAGCTGGGACAGGGGCCGGTCGGACTGAAGCTTTCTTT. The whole variable domain, remainder taken from reference TRBV7-2 and TRBJ1-1, is GAGVSQSPSNKVTEKGKDVELRCDPISGHTALYWYRQSLGQGLEFLIYFQGNSAPDKSGLPSDRFSAERTGGSVSTLTIQRTQQEDSAVYLCASSLAGTGAGRTEAFFGQGTRLTVV.